What follows is one T cell receptor beta chain and its context. The data originate from a study of blood T cell repertoires in COVID-19. Study background: The samples span acute and convalescent COVID-19 from the United States, Italy and Spain. The cDNA or gDNA used as material had been derived from T cells, B-cell-depleted T cells, or PBMCs.

Authors' analysis steps: Estimates of nucleated cell counts were drawn from the amplification of reference gene primers. Only in-frame clones appear in the TCRdb table, and some are missing; sequencing was by immunoSEQ multiplex PCR. That table gives V, J and clone size, and the DNA gave D and trimming. The data show under 250,000 clones, roughly four fifths seen once. The germline V gene has CDR1 KGHDR and CDR2 SFDVKD. Trimming took off 3 bases at V and 8 bases at J, with 16 bases between the two ends. The CDR3 has 15 residues. Sequenced input: peripheral blood. This clonotype originated in a woman aged 40 to 50 with acute or convalescent COVID-19. The genes are TRBV24-1 and TRBJ1-5; the D is unclear. The CDR3 bases are TGTGCCACCAGTGATCCATCGACGGGTCCAAAGCCCCAGCATTTT. Translating gives CATSDPSTGPKPQHF.